The T cell receptor beta chain described here comes from a study of cytomegalovirus exposure and HLA in healthy donors. Vbeta (60) and Jbeta (13) primers were used in the PCR. Here immunoSEQ multiplex PCR was the method, and the copy in TCRdb shows in-frame clones only, minus some. The sample has about 130,000 clones, around 80% seen once; the top ten hold about 4.5%. Germline V gene lookup returns CDR1 ENHRY and CDR2 SYGVKD. V was pared by 5 bases and J by 0 bases, with 6 bases between. CDR3 length: 13 residues. The chain is built from TRBV10-3 and TRBJ2-3, with D hard to call. The sample consisted of PBMCs. The sequence came from a man aged 30 to 39 in good health. The DNA of the CDR3 is TGTGCCATCAGTTATACTAGCACAGATACGCAGTATTTT. Its protein is CAISYTSTDTQYF.